The TCR beta chain under discussion was sequenced for a study of CD8+CD57+ T cells in acquired aplastic anemia. The germline V gene encodes CDR1 ENHRY and CDR2 SYGVKD. Trimming pared 4 bases from V and 0 bases from J, leaving 11 bases between. CDR3 size: 15 residues. Genomic DNA templated the TCR beta VDJ and CDR3 profiling. One entry per CDR3 protein results from TCRdb running MiXCR on the reads. The repertoire consists of around 230,000 distinct CDR3 sequences, with over 60% occurring once and the leading ten covering 25% to 30%. In the case of this clonotype: Its cognate antigen is unknown.

Study-level points and caveats: Patients and controls were found to share around 30 CD8+ CDR3 sequences.

The chain recombines TRBV10-3 with TRBJ2-3, with D hard to call. Sequencing input: sorted CD4+, CD8+, or CD8+CD57+ T cells (not recorded which) from PBMCs. The receptor was derived from a human donor in good health. CDR3 amino acids: CAISGAQVSTDTQYF. As DNA, the CDR3 is TGTGCCATCAGTGGGGCGCAGGTTAGCACAGATACGCAGTATTTT.